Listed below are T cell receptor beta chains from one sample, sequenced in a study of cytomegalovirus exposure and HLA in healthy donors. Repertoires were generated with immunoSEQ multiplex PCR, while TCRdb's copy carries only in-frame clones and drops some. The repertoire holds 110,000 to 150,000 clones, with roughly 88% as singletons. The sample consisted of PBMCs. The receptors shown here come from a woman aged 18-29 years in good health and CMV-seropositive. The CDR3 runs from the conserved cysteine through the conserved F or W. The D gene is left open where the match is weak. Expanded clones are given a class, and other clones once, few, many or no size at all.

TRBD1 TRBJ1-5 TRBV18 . TGTGCCAGCTCACCACCAACCGGGACAGGGGGCAATCAGCCCCAGCATTTT CASSPPTGTGGNQPQHF
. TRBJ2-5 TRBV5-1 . TGCGCCAGCAGCTTGGACTTAGGGAGCATTAACCGCTTGTACCAAGAGACCCAGTACTTC CASSLDLGSINRLYQETQYF
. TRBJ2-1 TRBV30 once TGTGCCTGGAGTGTTTTTCTTTTAGGGGCGGACGGTGAGCAGTTCTTC CAWSVFLLGADGEQFF
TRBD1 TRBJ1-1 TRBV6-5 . TGTGCCAGCAGTTACTGGGCAGGGGGCTTCGGAACTGAAGCTTTCTTT CASSYWAGGFGTEAFF
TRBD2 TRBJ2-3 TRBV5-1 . TGCGCCAGCAGCTTGGAACTAGCGGGAGTAGGCACAGATACGCAGTATTTT CASSLELAGVGTDTQYF
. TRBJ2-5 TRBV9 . TGTGCCAGCAGCGTAGTGGCAGGGAATCAAGAGACCCAGTACTTC CASSVVAGNQETQYF
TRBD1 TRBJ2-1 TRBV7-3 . TGTGCCAGCAGCATCGGACAGGGCCTAGGCAATGAGCAGTTCTTC CASSIGQGLGNEQFF
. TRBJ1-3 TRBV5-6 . TGTGCCAGCAGCCGACGTCCCACAGGCAACTCTGGAAACACCATATATTTT CASSRRPTGNSGNTIYF
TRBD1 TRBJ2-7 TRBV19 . TGTGCCAGTAGTGCCAGGGGGATCTACGAGCAGTACTTC CASSARGIYEQYF
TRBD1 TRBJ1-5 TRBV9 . TGTGCCAGCAGCGAGACAGGGCAGGTCAATCAGCCCCAGCATTTT CASSETGQVNQPQHF
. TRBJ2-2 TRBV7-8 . TGTGCCAGCAGCTTAGTTCAGGGTGGCACCGGGGAGCTGTTTTTT CASSLVQGGTGELFF
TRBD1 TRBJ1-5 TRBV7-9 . TGTGCCAGCAGCTTAGGACGGGCAGGGGGCGGTCAGCCCCAGCATTTT CASSLGRAGGGQPQHF
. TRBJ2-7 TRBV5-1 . TGCGCCAGCAGCTTGGAGTTGGGAAGCGGGCAGTACTTC CASSLELGSGQYF
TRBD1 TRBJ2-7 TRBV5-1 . TGCGCCAGCAGCTTGACGCAGGGGGCTAGATCCTACGAGCAGTACTTC CASSLTQGARSYEQYF
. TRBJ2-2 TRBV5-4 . TGTGCCAGCAGCTTTATTCCCGGGGAGCTGTTTTTT CASSFIPGELFF
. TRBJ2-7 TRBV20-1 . TGCAGTGTCTACCAGGGTTGGGAGCAGTACTTC CSVYQGWEQYF
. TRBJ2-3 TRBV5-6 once TGTGCCAGCAGCTTGTGGTCGACAATTGGCACAGATACGCAGTATTTT CASSLWSTIGTDTQYF
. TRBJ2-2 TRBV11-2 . TGTGCCAGCAGCTTGCTCCTCCTACAGGGATCCGGGGAGCTGTTTTTT CASSLLLLQGSGELFF
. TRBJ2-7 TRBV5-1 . TGCGCCAGCAGCTTGGGACAGGTTACCTACGAGCAGTACTTC CASSLGQVTYEQYF
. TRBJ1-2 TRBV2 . TGTGCCAGCACAACCTTCGGCCGCGGGGCGTGGGGCTACACCTTC CASTTFGRGAWGYTF
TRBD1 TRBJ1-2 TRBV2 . TGTGCCAGCAGTTTTCTCCGGGACAGGGGCGCCCAGGGCGGCTACACCTTC CASSFLRDRGAQGGYTF
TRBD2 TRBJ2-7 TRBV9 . TGTGCCAGCAGCGTACTAGCGGGTAGCCACGAGCAGTACTTC CASSVLAGSHEQYF
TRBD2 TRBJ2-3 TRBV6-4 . TGTGCCAGCAGTACTAGCGGGGGAAGCACAGATACGCAGTATTTT CASSTSGGSTDTQYF
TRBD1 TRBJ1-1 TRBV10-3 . TGTGCCATGGGACAGGTGGTGTTTTCTGAAGCTTTCTTT CAMGQVVFSEAFF
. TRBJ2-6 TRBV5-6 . TGTGCCAGCAGCTTTCTAACAGAAACTGGGGCCAACGTCCTGACTTTC CASSFLTETGANVLTF
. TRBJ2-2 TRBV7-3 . TGTGCCAGCAGCCCGACTAGGGCAAACACCGGGGAGCTGTTTTTT CASSPTRANTGELFF
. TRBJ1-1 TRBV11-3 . TGTGCCAGCAGCCTTTCTGGACAGATGAACACTGAAGCTTTCTTT CASSLSGQMNTEAFF
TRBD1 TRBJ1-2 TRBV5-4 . TGTGCCAGCAGCGACTCCGGGACAGGGGGCGGCTACACCTTC CASSDSGTGGGYTF
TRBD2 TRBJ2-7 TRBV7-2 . TGTGCCAGCAGCCCAGCAGGGAGGGCCTCCTACGAGCAGTACTTC CASSPAGRASYEQYF
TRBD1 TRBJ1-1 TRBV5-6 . TGTGCCAGCAGCTTTACAGGGGGTTGGACTGAAGCTTTCTTT CASSFTGGWTEAFF
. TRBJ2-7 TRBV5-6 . TGTGCCAGCAGCTTGTCAGGGCGCTACGAGCAGTACTTC CASSLSGRYEQYF
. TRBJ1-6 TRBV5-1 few TGCGCCAGCAGTGGGGGGATCGATAATTCACCCCTCCACTTT CASSGGIDNSPLHF
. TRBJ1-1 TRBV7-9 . TGTGCCAGCACCAAGACTGAAGACACTGAAGCTTTCTTT CASTKTEDTEAFF
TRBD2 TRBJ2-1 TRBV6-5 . TGTGCCAGCAGCATTGGACTAGCGGGGGCGCAGTTCTTC CASSIGLAGAQFF
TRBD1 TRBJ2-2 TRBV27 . TGTGCCAGCAGTGGACGGACAGGGAAGAACACCGGGGAGCTGTTTTTT CASSGRTGKNTGELFF
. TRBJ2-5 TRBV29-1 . TGCAGCGTTGACAGGTCCAGGGAGACCCAGTACTTC CSVDRSRETQYF
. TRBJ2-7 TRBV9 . TGTGCCAGCAGCGTAGGGACAGAACAAATGCAGTACTTC CASSVGTEQMQYF
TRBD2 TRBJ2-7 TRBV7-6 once TGTGCCAGCGCCTCTAGGACTAGCGGGAGTCCCGAGCAGTACTTC CASASRTSGSPEQYF
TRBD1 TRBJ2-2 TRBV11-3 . TGTGCCAGCAGCGGGACAGGGCGGGCCGGGGAGCTGTTTTTT CASSGTGRAGELFF
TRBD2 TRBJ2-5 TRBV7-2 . TGTGCCAGCAGCGTGACTTCCGGGGGGGCCGGAGAGACCCAGTACTTC CASSVTSGGAGETQYF
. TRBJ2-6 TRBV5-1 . TGCGCCAGCTCTCCGGGACATCGATCTGGGGCCAACGTCCTGACTTTC CASSPGHRSGANVLTF
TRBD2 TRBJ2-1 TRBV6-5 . TGTGCCAGCAGTCAATTTTGGACTAGCCAGGATGAGCAGTTCTTC CASSQFWTSQDEQFF
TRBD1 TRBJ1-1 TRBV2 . TGTGCCAGCAGTGGACAGGGTTCGATGAACACTGAAGCTTTCTTT CASSGQGSMNTEAFF
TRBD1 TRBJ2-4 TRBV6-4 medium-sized TGTGCCAGCAGTGACTCGATGGGACAGGGAAACATTCAGTACTTC CASSDSMGQGNIQYF
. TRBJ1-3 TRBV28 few TGTGCCAGCAGTCGTCTAGGTACCATATATTTT CASSRLGTIYF
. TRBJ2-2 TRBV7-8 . TGTGCCAGCAGCTTTCCGGGAAGCAACCCTTTGACCGGGGAGCTGTTTTTT CASSFPGSNPLTGELFF
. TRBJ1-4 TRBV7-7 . TGTGCTAGCAGGCGGGGAGTTATACGGGAAAAACTGTTTTTT CASRRGVIREKLFF
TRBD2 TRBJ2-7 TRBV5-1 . TGCGCCAGCAGCCCACGGGTCCTCGGGGGGGAGCAGTACTTC CASSPRVLGGEQYF
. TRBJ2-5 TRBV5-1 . TGCGCCAGCAGCTCAGGGGTCCAAGAGACCCAGTACTTC CASSSGVQETQYF
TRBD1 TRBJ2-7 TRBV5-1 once TGCGCCAGCAGCTATGGACAGGGGGCCTACGAGCAGTACTTC CASSYGQGAYEQYF
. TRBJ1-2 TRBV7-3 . TGTGCCAGCAGTCCAGACAGTAACTATGGCTACACCTTC CASSPDSNYGYTF
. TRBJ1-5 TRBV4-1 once TGCGCCAGCAGCCAAGTTGTGGGCAGCAATCAGCCCCAGCATTTT CASSQVVGSNQPQHF
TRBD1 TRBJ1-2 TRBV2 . TGTGCCACAACCAGGGGGGAAGGCTACACCTTC CATTRGEGYTF
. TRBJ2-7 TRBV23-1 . TGCGCCAGCAGTCATGAGGTCCACGAGCAGTACTTC CASSHEVHEQYF
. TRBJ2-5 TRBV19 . TGTGCCAGTAGTACGGTTATACAAGAGACCCAGTACTTC CASSTVIQETQYF